This is a list of T cell receptor beta chains from one sample in a study of T-cell reconstitution after alpha-beta-depleted transplantation in children. TCRdb itself ran the PCR reads through MiXCR, one entry per CDR3 protein. The sample contains 200,000 to 300,000 distinct CDR3 sequences, 9.5% to 15% of which appear only once. Sample: PBMCs from the stem cell graft donor, taken from the stem cell graft. These receptors were taken from a human donor who donated a stem cell graft to a child with acute lymphoblastic leukemia. Each CDR3 is given with its conserved first and last residue. The D gene is left open where the match is weak. Size is stated for part of the rows, as once, few or many counts, or as a class when the clone is expanded.

d_call	j_call	v_call	clone_size	cdr3_nt	cdr3_aa
-	TRBJ1-2	TRBV7-9	many	TGTGCCAGCAGCACTAGGGGAGATTTGGGCTACACCTTC	CASSTRGDLGYTF
-	TRBJ1-1	TRBV6-2/TRBV6-3	many	TGTGCCAGCAGCGCAGGGTACACTGAAGCTTTCTTT	CASSAGYTEAFF
-	TRBJ2-2	TRBV6-2/TRBV6-3	many	TGTGCCAGCAGTCTCATGGCTCTGAACACCGGGGAGCTGTTTTTT	CASSLMALNTGELFF
TRBD1	TRBJ2-1	TRBV5-1	many	TGCGCCAGCAGCTTGGGGCTTCGACAGGGTAATTCCTACAATGAGCAGTTCTTC	CASSLGLRQGNSYNEQFF
-	TRBJ2-5	TRBV19	-	TGTGCCAGTGGGGCCAGGGAGACCCAGTACTTC	CASGARETQYF
TRBD2	TRBJ2-5	TRBV6-1	-	TGTGCCAGCAGAAAAAGACTAGCGGGGGAAGAGACCCAGTACTTC	CASRKRLAGEETQYF
-	TRBJ1-4	TRBV4-1	many	TGCGCCAGCAGCCTTTCTGGGACAACTAATGAAAAACTGTTTTTT	CASSLSGTTNEKLFF
-	TRBJ1-2	TRBV12-3/TRBV12-4	many	TGTGCCAGCAGCTCCGGGACTCTGGGCTACACCTTC	CASSSGTLGYTF
-	TRBJ1-2	TRBV6-5	many	TGTGCCAGCAGTTCGGGACTAACGCATGGCTACACCTTC	CASSSGLTHGYTF
-	TRBJ1-1	TRBV28	once	TGTGCCAGCAGTATCGACGGGAACACTGAAGCTTTCTTT	CASSIDGNTEAFF
-	TRBJ2-7	TRBV12-3/TRBV12-4	many	TGTGCCAGCAGTCGCTCGGGTGGGCACGAGCAGTACTTC	CASSRSGGHEQYF
-	TRBJ2-7	TRBV25-1	many	TGTGCCAGCAGTGGAGACAGAAGCTACGTAGAGCAGTACTTC	CASSGDRSYVEQYF
-	TRBJ2-6	TRBV5-1	many	TGCGCCAGCAGCCAACGGACGAGCTCTGGGGCCAACGTCCTGACTTTC	CASSQRTSSGANVLTF
-	TRBJ2-3	TRBV25-1	few	TGTGCCAGCAGTGAATTGAAATCTAGCACAGATACGCAGTATTTT	CASSELKSSTDTQYF
-	TRBJ1-5	TRBV12-3/TRBV12-4	many	TGTGCCAGCAGTTTAGGATCGACCCAGCATTTT	CASSLGSTQHF
TRBD2	TRBJ2-3	TRBV4-3	many	TGCGCCAGCAGCCAAACTAGCGGGATAGATACGCAGTATTTT	CASSQTSGIDTQYF
-	TRBJ2-3	TRBV7-2	many	TGTGCCAGCAGCTTAGGACAGAGCACAGATACGCAGTATTTT	CASSLGQSTDTQYF
-	TRBJ1-4	TRBV7-2	many	TGTGCCAGCAGCTTAGTAGGTCGGGGGAATGAAAAACTGTTTTTT	CASSLVGRGNEKLFF
TRBD1	TRBJ2-5	TRBV2	many	TGTGCCAGCAGTGTTAACAGGGGACAAGAGACCCAGTACTTC	CASSVNRGQETQYF
-	TRBJ2-3	TRBV27	many	TGTGCCGTAGGGAGGACAGATACGCAGTATTTT	CAVGRTDTQYF
-	TRBJ2-2	TRBV9	many	TGTGCCAGCAGCGTATCCGGGATGACGAACACCGGGGAGCTGTTTTTT	CASSVSGMTNTGELFF
-	TRBJ1-1	TRBV4-2	many	TGTGCCAGCAGCCTAGCCTCGAACACTGAAGCTTTCTTT	CASSLASNTEAFF
TRBD2	TRBJ2-7	TRBV7-8	many	TGTGCCAGCAGCCGGACTAGCGGCGTCTACGAGCAGTACTTC	CASSRTSGVYEQYF
-	TRBJ2-7	TRBV29-1	many	TGCAGCGTTGAAGCGAACTACGAGCAGTACTTC	CSVEANYEQYF
-	TRBJ2-7	TRBV9	many	TGTGCCAGCAGCGCCTTACAATCTGGAGGCGAGCAGTACTTC	CASSALQSGGEQYF
TRBD2	TRBJ2-1	TRBV11-2	many	TGTGCCAGCAGCTCCGGGACTAGCGGGAAATCCAGCAATGAGCAGTTCTTC	CASSSGTSGKSSNEQFF
TRBD1	TRBJ1-3	TRBV5-1	many	TGCGCCAGCAGCTCTACAGGGGGCTCTGGAAACACCATATATTTT	CASSSTGGSGNTIYF
-	TRBJ2-5	TRBV7-2	many	TGTGCCAGCAGCTTATCAGCGGGCAGGGAAGAGACCCAGTACTTC	CASSLSAGREETQYF
-	TRBJ2-5	TRBV25-1	many	TGTGCCAGCAGCCGAATTCAAGAGACCCAGTACTTC	CASSRIQETQYF
-	TRBJ1-1	TRBV4-3	many	TGCGCCAGCAGCCAAGGTCCCCGGAACACTGAAGCTTTCTTT	CASSQGPRNTEAFF